These T cell receptor beta chains were read from a single sample in a study of T cell responses to AZD1222 COVID-19 vaccine. Method: immunoSEQ multiplex PCR; TCRdb's copy keeps in-frame clones and lacks some. The repertoire holds more than 140,000 clones, with around 88% as singletons. The material sequenced was peripheral blood, taken on day 0 of MenACWY control vaccination. The receptors derive from an adult in good health. Both conserved end residues are part of each CDR3. A D gene is named only where the DNA matches it firmly.

j_gene | d_gene | v_gene | CDR3aa
TRBJ2-7 | - | TRBV5-6 | CASSLGGRIRYEQYF
TRBJ1-2 | TRBD1 | TRBV6-5 | CASSPGTARNYGYTF
TRBJ1-6 | TRBD1 | TRBV5-6 | CASSLETGFSPLHF
TRBJ1-1 | - | TRBV7-9 | CASSPRQVGNTEAFF
TRBJ1-2 | TRBD1 | TRBV5-4 | CASQDRGNYGYTF
TRBJ2-1 | - | TRBV7-2 | CASSLKGDMYYNEQFF
TRBJ2-1 | - | TRBV15 | CATSRDHGYNEQFF
TRBJ2-5 | - | TRBV7-2 | CASSPLPGGGGTQYF
TRBJ2-6 | TRBD1 | TRBV19 | CASSTPLTGYISGANVLTF
TRBJ1-3 | - | TRBV11-2 | CASSPPILTTIYF
TRBJ2-7 | - | TRBV20-1 | CSALQSYEQYF
TRBJ2-1 | - | TRBV19 | CASSIQDNSYNEQFF
TRBJ1-1 | TRBD1 | TRBV11-2 | CASRQGPTEAFF
TRBJ2-3 | TRBD2 | TRBV7-9 | CASSFSAGGTDTQYF
TRBJ2-1 | - | TRBV7-8 | CASSFQGIGNEQFF
TRBJ1-1 | TRBD1 | TRBV7-3 | CASSSSQGATAFF
TRBJ1-5 | - | TRBV4-1 | CASSARAEQGSNQPQHF
TRBJ2-7 | - | TRBV19 | CASSMRTVSYEQYF
TRBJ2-3 | TRBD2 | TRBV7-3 | CASSLGLAASTDTQYF
TRBJ2-5 | - | TRBV7-9 | CASSPMGTQETQYF
TRBJ2-7 | - | TRBV6-5 | CASTDRADPYEQYF
TRBJ1-1 | TRBD1 | TRBV12-5 | CAGGQGTNTEAFF
TRBJ1-3 | - | TRBV19 | CASSDGGPGNTIYF
TRBJ2-3 | TRBD1 | TRBV6-5 | CASSRQGARADTQYF
TRBJ2-7 | - | TRBV7-2 | CASSPGLRGGRGDEQYF
TRBJ2-5 | - | TRBV7-9 | CASRGYQETQYF
TRBJ2-7 | - | TRBV5-1 | CASRENNEQYF
TRBJ1-1 | - | TRBV19 | CASSPSSNQGKYTEAFF
TRBJ1-2 | - | TRBV24-1 | CATSEYDFYGYTF
TRBJ2-2 | - | TRBV24-1 | CATSDLLKTNTGELFF
TRBJ1-1 | - | TRBV3-1/TRBV3-2 | CASSLSGPITEAFF
TRBJ1-6 | - | TRBV4-2 | CASSQVDVRNSPLHF
TRBJ1-5 | - | TRBV2 | CASSEGQGSQPQHF
TRBJ1-2 | TRBD1 | TRBV4-2 | CASSHLGDREGYTF
TRBJ1-4 | - | TRBV5-1 | CASSSLEGEKLFF
TRBJ2-2 | - | TRBV19 | CASSNLPRQPNTGELFF
TRBJ2-7 | - | TRBV28 | CASSPQYF
TRBJ1-2 | - | TRBV2 | CASSEFDRWEYGYTF
TRBJ2-3 | TRBD2 | TRBV6-5 | CASSYSQGGADTQYF
TRBJ1-1 | - | TRBV6-5 | CASLKDMNTEAFF
TRBJ1-1 | - | TRBV4-1 | CASSQVIWLGAFF
TRBJ1-2 | - | TRBV14 | CASSQGRNYGYTF
TRBJ2-2 | - | TRBV28 | CAIPGQGADTGELFF
TRBJ1-2 | TRBD1 | TRBV5-1 | CASSLEGTGVYGYTF
TRBJ1-2 | - | TRBV5-8 | CASSLALRNGYTF
TRBJ2-2 | - | TRBV2 | CASSDRSLNTGELFF
TRBJ2-1 | TRBD1 | TRBV19 | CASSRGRGQGINEQFF
TRBJ2-7 | - | TRBV7-9 | CASSLQGYEQYF